The T cell receptor (beta chain) under discussion was sequenced for a study of T-cell memory formation after mild COVID-19. In the study overall: Largely, the TCR clusters proved donor specific.

TCRdb reprocessed the 5' RACE reads with MiXCR, giving one entry per CDR3 protein. The sample contains 350,000 to 450,000 distinct CDR3 sequences, 15% to 25% of which appear only once. Trimming cost V 4 bases and J 1 base; bases outside gene matches: 8. Germline V gene lookup returns CDR1 KGHDR and CDR2 SFDVKD. The CDR3 has 17 residues. The gene calls are TRBV24-1 and TRBJ2-5; the match to TRBD2 covers 10 bases. The sequence came from an adult woman who had mild COVID-19 (a few samples of this study predate the infection). Cell type and time point are not known. Sequencing used PBMCs or a T cell subset sorted from them (not recorded which). The CDR3, as DNA: TGTGCCACCAGTGACCGCAAGCGGGGGGGACTCCAAGAGACCCAGTACTTC. Protein product: CATSDRKRGGLQETQYF.